Below, one T cell receptor beta chain is given with its context. Its antigen is as yet unknown. This specimen belongs to a study of graft-versus-host responses after intestinal transplantation. Assay: immunoSEQ multiplex PCR; the TCRdb copy retains only in-frame clones and omits some. This sample has about 91,000 clones, with 85% to 95% found just once. The CDR3 is 14 residues long. Trimming took 2 bases from V and 3 from J; bases not matched to a gene: 0. Germline V lookup: CDR1 SGHRS, CDR2 YFSETQ. General study points: Early declines in HvG clones that occurred post-transplant were associated with peak circulating GvH clone levels. Allograft graft-versus-host to host-versus-graft clonal ratios ran high in patients with graft-donor T cell macrochimerism.

This sequence was found in a human donor who was the organ donor for an intestinal transplant. Here the sequenced sample was unstimulated CD4+ T cells sorted from spleen or lymph node cells, taken before transplant. The rearrangement links TRBV5-1 to TRBJ2-5; 11 bases line up with TRBD2. The CDR3 DNA follows: TGCGCCAGCAGCTTACTAGCGGGAGAAGAGACCCAGTACTTC. This encodes CASSLLAGEETQYF.